The rows below give T cell receptor beta chains drawn from one sample of a study of Ad26.COV2.S vaccination and SARS-CoV-2 variants. Sequenced by immunoSEQ multiplex PCR; TCRdb stores in-frame clones only, minus some. The table lists fewer than 400,000 clones, around four fifths of them singletons. The sequencing used peripheral blood, collected in a trial of Ad26.COV2.S vaccine versus placebo. All receptors derive from a person aged 18-60 years who received the Ad26.COV2.S COVID-19 vaccine or a placebo. CDR3s include the opening cysteine and the closing phenylalanine or tryptophan. Fields, in order: J gene, V gene, CDR3 protein.

>TRBJ2-5|TRBV5-1
CASSSQGLETQYF
>TRBJ1-3|TRBV2
CASRRNTIYF
>TRBJ2-1|TRBV11-2
CASSTSGGLGNEQFF
>TRBJ2-5|TRBV7-7
CASSPSWGRVQETQYF
>TRBJ2-2|TRBV5-4
CASSLRRSGEYTGELFF
>TRBJ2-3|TRBV3-1/TRBV3-2
CASSQGGPTGTDTQYF
>TRBJ2-3|TRBV5-6
CASSLKIYTDTQYF
>TRBJ1-1|TRBV5-4
CASIGAEGDTEAFF
>TRBJ2-3|TRBV7-8
CASGRRTDTQYF
>TRBJ1-1|TRBV7-8
CASSPPGLTSTEAFF
>TRBJ1-5|TRBV10-1
CASYRESNQPQHF
>TRBJ1-5|TRBV19
CASTSGVDPYSNQPQHF
>TRBJ1-4|TRBV5-1
CASSAVRGTNEKLFF
>TRBJ2-5|TRBV28
CASREQETQYF
>TRBJ2-3|TRBV28
CASSLGLAKSVTDTQYF
>TRBJ2-1|TRBV5-8
CASRRRGHEQFF
>TRBJ1-6|TRBV7-9
CASSPSYDSSYNSPLHF
>TRBJ2-2|TRBV30
CAWGLMNTGELFF
>TRBJ1-2|TRBV25-1
CASSDGGRPGYTF
>TRBJ2-3|TRBV3-1/TRBV3-2
CASSLGLAGGGGTDTQYF
>TRBJ2-5|TRBV4-1
CASSHRDSRQETQYF
>TRBJ2-2|TRBV27
CASSLMGGANTGELFF
>TRBJ2-1|TRBV5-1
CASSLGTGAYNEQFF
>TRBJ1-1|TRBV30
CAWRPRRLAEAFF
>TRBJ2-1|TRBV10-2
CASSEFGYPSNNEQFF
>TRBJ2-7|TRBV29-1
CSARQLNSYEQYF
>TRBJ2-4|TRBV9
CASSVGDSAKNIQYF
>TRBJ2-5|TRBV19
CASSPGVPETQYF
>TRBJ1-4|TRBV6-5
CASGGQGGAEKLFF
>TRBJ1-6|TRBV6-4
CASRETYNSPLHF
>TRBJ2-5|TRBV5-1
CASSLDPSGGQETQYF
>TRBJ2-7|TRBV4-2
CASSQTMGQGSHEQYF
>TRBJ2-2|TRBV7-2
CASSNSGGGELFF
>TRBJ2-3|TRBV2
CASLQGQSSTDTQYF
>TRBJ2-5|TRBV5-4
CASSFSGARETQYF
>TRBJ1-1|TRBV5-1
CASSLSLGTEAFF
>TRBJ2-5|TRBV2
CASSEARETQYF
>TRBJ1-6|TRBV9
CASSDRTGNNSPLHF
>TRBJ1-6|TRBV11-3
CASSRDRDLNSPLHF
>TRBJ2-7|TRBV7-2
CASSLGPFYEQYF
>TRBJ2-1|TRBV6-1
CASSDRYNEQFF
>TRBJ2-5|TRBV9
CASSATPQETQYF
>TRBJ2-7|TRBV5-4
CASSRGTVSSYEQYF
>TRBJ2-2|TRBV7-8
CASRRTGGGTGELFF
>TRBJ2-2|TRBV4-2
CASSQDQQRGAAGELFF
>TRBJ1-1|TRBV29-1
CSVEDGQGAWGAFF
>TRBJ2-4|TRBV5-1
CASSLTVAGSPGNIQYF
>TRBJ2-5|TRBV30
CAWSVQRGSETQYF
>TRBJ2-5|TRBV18
CASSPPTNRETQYF
>TRBJ1-6|TRBV19
CASSIDHDRGSPLHF
>TRBJ1-2|TRBV12-3/TRBV12-4
CASSLDRNYGYTF
>TRBJ2-1|TRBV5-1
CASSLDSRYNEQFF
>TRBJ1-3|TRBV5-8
CASSFDGPSGNTIYF
>TRBJ2-7|TRBV3-1/TRBV3-2
CASSQEPVGEQYF
>TRBJ1-1|TRBV5-1
CASSLDSYTEAFF
>TRBJ2-5|TRBV7-2
CASSFRLAGYQETQYF
>TRBJ1-1|TRBV7-3
CASSVTGNTEAFF
>TRBJ1-2|TRBV5-4
CASTQQGNYGYTF
>TRBJ1-1|TRBV5-5
CASSLYGYEAFF